This T cell receptor beta chain was obtained from a study of blood T cell repertoires in COVID-19. Study-wide background: Donors in the United States, Italy and Spain gave samples during acute or convalescent COVID-19. T cells, B-cell-depleted T cells, or PBMCs provided the cDNA or gDNA that served as material.

In germline, CDR1 is MDHEN, CDR2 SYDVKM. The germline V and J ends were trimmed by 7 bases and 5 bases, with 9 bases remaining between them. The CDR3 is made up of 11 amino acids. Original analysis: Reference gene primer amplification gave nucleated cell count estimates. Assay used: immunoSEQ multiplex PCR; TCRdb lists only in-frame clones, some missing. V and J calls and clone size follow that table, whereas D and trimming were derived from the DNA. This repertoire shows hundreds of thousands of clones, 84% found once; its top ten account for 8% to 9.5%. This clonotype originated in a human donor in a cohort sampled during active COVID-19. Material for sequencing was peripheral blood. The V call is TRBV28, the J call TRBJ2-7; TRBD1 might be the D (5 bases). Here the CDR3 DNA reads TGTGCCAGCACAGGGCGGAACGAGCAGTACTTC. Translating it yields CASTGRNEQYF.